These T cell receptor beta chains were read from a single sample in a study of control samples from healthy donors and cancer patients. Sequenced by immunoSEQ multiplex PCR; TCRdb stores in-frame clones only, minus some. This table holds just over 30,000 clones, around 94% found once. The sequencing sample was made of blood. The receptors come from a man in his fifties or sixties in good health. CDR3s include the opening cysteine and the closing phenylalanine or tryptophan.

J	V	CDR3
TRBJ1-1	TRBV28	CASSLSPPNTEAFF
TRBJ2-5	TRBV3-1/TRBV3-2	CASSQGLAGLGTQYF
TRBJ1-4	TRBV9	CASSPQVLANEKLFF
TRBJ2-3	TRBV18	CATYQGGSTDTQYF
TRBJ2-4	TRBV28	CASRPQGAKNIQYF
TRBJ1-2	TRBV19	CASSTPILSYGYTF
TRBJ1-1	TRBV4-3	CASSHYIVDTEAFF
TRBJ2-4	TRBV6-5	CASSQTAKNIQYF
TRBJ1-2	TRBV19	CASSHQERGNYGYTF
TRBJ1-4	TRBV18	CASSPHPPATNEKLFF
TRBJ2-7	TRBV6-2/TRBV6-3	CASSWGETYEQYF
TRBJ1-2	TRBV19	CASSIGTFLGYTF
TRBJ2-3	TRBV6-5	CASKSSGATDTQYF
TRBJ1-2	TRBV19	CASSFSYYGYTF
TRBJ2-3	TRBV18	CASSLFDSTDTQYF
TRBJ1-3	TRBV7-2	CASSLMSGFGNTIYF
TRBJ2-7	TRBV15	CATSRETGFLRGPATEQYF
TRBJ1-1	TRBV19	CASSSDAATHTEAFF
TRBJ2-5	TRBV5-1	CASSLGTRGGAWETQYF
TRBJ2-3	TRBV11-3	CASSRGQLLGTDTQYF
TRBJ1-6	TRBV27	CASRVRFPGNSPLHF
TRBJ1-1	TRBV5-1	CASSLMPGVDTEAFF
TRBJ1-1	TRBV18	CASSPPMVQNTEAFF
TRBJ2-1	TRBV6-5	CASSWGPQYNEQFF
TRBJ1-2	TRBV5-6	CASSPTRWGANTF
TRBJ2-7	TRBV11-1	CASSLVSAEQYF
TRBJ2-1	TRBV2	CASSERQVKNEQFF
TRBJ2-7	TRBV6-5	CASSYQDGSSYEQYF
TRBJ2-3	TRBV6-5	CATRTGQGTTDTQYF
TRBJ1-2	TRBV9	CASSTQGRARNGYTF
TRBJ2-7	TRBV7-2	CASSFGQGPYEQYF
TRBJ2-1	TRBV7-7	CASSLGQGSYNEQFF
TRBJ2-7	TRBV18	CASSPGLESYEQYF
TRBJ2-3	TRBV19	CASSFSALGGATDTQYF
TRBJ1-4	TRBV2	CASSQYQGAGEKLFF
TRBJ1-2	TRBV3-1/TRBV3-2	CASGGARYYGYTF
TRBJ1-5	TRBV7-7	CASSWRTGGVLDCNQPQHF
TRBJ2-3	TRBV6-2/TRBV6-3	CASSYNPGQGIRLTDTQYF
TRBJ1-1	TRBV28	CASSLWALGLGTEAFF
TRBJ1-2	TRBV11-2	CASSRRDSLYGYTF
TRBJ1-3	TRBV6-4	CASRVDSNSGNTIYF
TRBJ1-4	TRBV7-2	CASSLDKGTNEKLFF
TRBJ2-2	TRBV6-6	CASTSGTGTTGELFF